A selection of T cell receptor beta chains follows, all from one sample in a study of T cells after yellow fever vaccination. TCRdb re-called the 5' RACE reads through MiXCR, storing one row per CDR3 protein. This sample yields about 360,000 distinct CDR3 sequences, of which under 7.5% are seen a single time; about 15% belongs to the top ten. The sequenced sample was PBMCs, obtained 5 days after the yellow fever booster vaccination. These receptor sequences come from a man aged 25 to 40 who received the YFV17D yellow fever vaccine. The CDR3 runs from the conserved cysteine through the conserved F or W. Fields, in order: V gene, J gene, clone size, D gene, CDR3 protein, CDR3 DNA. D genes are given only for firm matches. Size is stated for part of the rows, as once, few or many counts, or as a class when the clone is expanded.

V gene: TRBV4-1; J gene: TRBJ2-7; clone size: medium-sized; D gene: TRBD1; CDR3 protein: CASSQEGTGVYEQYF; CDR3 DNA: TGCGCCAGCAGCCAAGAAGGGACAGGGGTCTACGAGCAGTACTTC
V gene: TRBV10-3; J gene: TRBJ1-2; clone size: few; D gene: .; CDR3 protein: CAISDPGERVNGYTF; CDR3 DNA: TGTGCCATCAGTGACCCTGGAGAAAGGGTCAACGGCTACACCTTC
V gene: TRBV3-1; J gene: TRBJ1-1; clone size: .; D gene: TRBD1; CDR3 protein: CASSQVRTGGTEAFF; CDR3 DNA: TGTGCCAGCAGCCAAGTTAGGACAGGGGGGACTGAAGCTTTCTTT
V gene: TRBV7-9; J gene: TRBJ2-2; clone size: few; D gene: TRBD2; CDR3 protein: CASSSSGTITGELFF; CDR3 DNA: TGTGCCAGCAGCTCTAGCGGGACGATAACCGGGGAGCTGTTTTTT
V gene: TRBV19; J gene: TRBJ2-2; clone size: few; D gene: .; CDR3 protein: CASSIGGTGELFF; CDR3 DNA: TGTGCCAGTAGTATAGGGGGCACCGGGGAGCTGTTTTTT
V gene: TRBV6-4; J gene: TRBJ2-3; clone size: few; D gene: .; CDR3 protein: CASSHRVSDTQYF; CDR3 DNA: TGTGCCAGCAGCCACAGGGTTTCAGATACGCAGTATTTT
V gene: TRBV29-1; J gene: TRBJ2-6; clone size: .; D gene: .; CDR3 protein: CSVSKAGGVLTF; CDR3 DNA: TGCAGCGTTTCAAAGGCTGGCGGCGTCCTGACTTTC
V gene: TRBV6-2/TRBV6-3; J gene: TRBJ2-7; clone size: few; D gene: TRBD2; CDR3 protein: CASNWASGRNEQYF; CDR3 DNA: TGTGCCAGCAACTGGGCTAGCGGGAGGAACGAGCAGTACTTC
V gene: TRBV29-1; J gene: TRBJ2-1; clone size: .; D gene: .; CDR3 protein: CSVEGLVFNEQFF; CDR3 DNA: TGCAGCGTTGAAGGACTGGTTTTTAATGAGCAGTTCTTC
V gene: TRBV3-1; J gene: TRBJ2-7; clone size: few; D gene: .; CDR3 protein: CASSQERNFYEQYF; CDR3 DNA: TGTGCCAGCAGCCAAGAACGCAATTTCTACGAGCAGTACTTC
V gene: TRBV6-5; J gene: TRBJ2-2; clone size: .; D gene: .; CDR3 protein: CASSYGSLPGELFF; CDR3 DNA: TGTGCCAGCAGTTACGGATCTTTGCCCGGGGAGCTGTTTTTT
V gene: TRBV20-1; J gene: TRBJ2-5; clone size: .; D gene: TRBD1; CDR3 protein: CSAREFYETGRETQYF; CDR3 DNA: TGCAGTGCTAGAGAATTTTACGAGACAGGGAGAGAGACCCAGTACTTC